The entry that follows covers one TCR beta chain sequence. What it binds is not known. The sample comes from a study of T cells in Graves' hyperthyroidism and ophthalmopathy. Whole-study results and caveats: Most thyroid clonotypes expanded above 0.001 were also detected in blood.

Amplified regions were TCR beta CDR3 sequences from RNA transcripts. During a first-round RT-PCR of the TCR CDR3, the HTBI primer set was used. TCRdb re-derived calls from the multiplex PCR reads in MiXCR, one entry per CDR3 protein. This repertoire shows over 700,000 distinct CDR3 sequences, under 45% found once; its top ten account for roughly 30%. It was considered stable Graves' hyperthyroidism when ophthalmopathy did not progress within 18 months. Hyperthyroidism patients were newly diagnosed, had disease duration under 2 months, and were aged 18 to 65 years. PBMCs were collected from an approximately 9.2 ml volume of fresh peripheral blood. V gave up 10 bases and J gave up 2 bases, with 18 bases separating them. Germline values: CDR1 ENHRY, CDR2 SYGVKD. The CDR3 contains 15 residues.

The sequencing input was blood. This TCR was recovered from a woman between 35 and 50 years old with Graves' hyperthyroidism. The chain uses TRBV10-3 and TRBJ1-3, with D perhaps TRBD1 (6 bases). In DNA, the CDR3 is TGTGCCAGCAACTTTCAACAGGGCCCTGGAAACACCATATATTTT. Translating it yields CASNFQQGPGNTIYF.